These 26 T cell receptor beta chains were all obtained from the same sample, sequenced in a study of shared clonotypes between healthy human individuals. Repertoires were generated with immunoSEQ multiplex PCR, while TCRdb's copy carries only in-frame clones and drops some. The repertoire includes more than 2,000,000 clones, approximately 95% of them detected once, and 0.35% to 0.45% sits in the top ten. The sequenced material came from naive CD4+ T cells from PBMCs. Stated subset: CD45RA+ positively selected. All receptors come from a man aged 18 to 29 in good health. Some clones in this sample may be carry-over from other donors' samples.

As concerns this clone: The same CDR3 can be traced to other DNA sequences in this sample. The V call is TRBV5-1, the J call TRBJ2-1; TRBD2 matches at 11 bases. V trimming: 0 bases; J trimming: 8 bases; junction bases outside the gene matches: 4. Looked up from germline, CDR1 is SGHRS and CDR2 is YFSETQ. The CDR3 is 15 amino acids. The CDR3 loop is CASSLAGTSGDEQFF. The DNA of the CDR3 is TGCGCCAGCAGCTTGGCCGGGACTAGCGGAGATGAGCAGTTCTTC.

The chain combines TRBV6-5 with TRBJ2-1; tentatively, D is TRBD1 or TRBD2 (5 bases each). Germline CDR1 reads MNHEY; CDR2 reads SVGAGI. The CDR3 contains 12 residues. The V end was cut by 6 bases, the J end by 14 bases, with 17 bases between. The CDR3 region has the DNA TGTGCCAGCAGCTCACCGGGACGGCGCGAGTTCTTC. This codes for CASSSPGRREFF.

The chain employs TRBV7-9 and TRBJ2-7; TRBD2 matches at 7 bases. V shed 5 bases and J 11 bases; nucleotides not matched to a gene: 9. The CDR3 runs to 12 residues. Germline-derived CDR1 and CDR2 are SEHNR and FQNEAQ (reference sequence). The CDR3 region is CASSTPAGGEYF. In DNA form, the CDR3 reads TGTGCCAGCAGCACCCCAGCTGGGGGGGAGTACTTC.

This sequence joins TRBV9 and TRBJ1-1; TRBD1 might be the D (5 bases). The ends were cut back, 2 bases at V and 5 bases at J, with 10 bases in the middle. CDR1 is SGDLS, CDR2 YYNGEE, per germline. The CDR3 sequence is 13 residues long. CDR3 residues: CASSVGTATEAFF. In DNA form, the CDR3 reads TGTGCCAGCAGCGTCGGGACGGCTACTGAAGCTTTCTTT.

The rearrangement links TRBV2 to TRBJ1-2; D may be TRBD1 (5 bases). The CDR3 loop spans 12 amino acids. Germline V gene sequence: CDR1 SNHLY, CDR2 FYNNEI. Trimming took off 8 bases at V and 4 bases at J, with 11 bases between the two ends. The chain's CDR3 is CASAGTGYGYTF. CDR3 in DNA: TGTGCCAGCGCTGGGACCGGCTATGGCTACACCTTC.

The chain employs TRBV5-4 and TRBJ2-7; 7 bases are shared with TRBD1. The CDR3 is made up of 14 amino acids. Per the germline V gene, CDR1 is SGHNT and CDR2 is YYREEE (reference sequence). J gave up 3 bases and V 4 bases, and 7 bases lay outside the gene matches. In DNA, the CDR3 is TGTGCCAGCAGCCCAAGGGACAGTATCTACGAGCAGTACTTC. It yields the protein CASSPRDSIYEQYF.

The CDR3 loop is CASGPSVSADTQYF. The CDR3 DNA reads TGCGCCAGCGGTCCTTCGGTCTCGGCCGATACGCAGTATTTT. The chain is built from TRBV10-1 and TRBJ2-3, with D unclear. Trimming took off 8 bases at V and 6 bases at J, with 18 bases between the two ends. Germline V gene sequence: CDR1 WNHNN, CDR2 SYGVQD (reference sequence). The CDR3 is 14 residues long.

The chain has TRBV28 and TRBJ1-2; D call uncertain. V lost 6 bases to trimming and J lost 0 bases, with 8 bases between them. The CDR3 is 13 residues long. The V gene's germline CDR1 is MDHEN and CDR2 SYDVKM. CDR3 nucleotide sequence: TGTGCCAGCAGGCGGGCCTCTAACTATGGCTACACCTTC. It yields the protein CASRRASNYGYTF.

With regard to this clone: The identical CDR3 is also encoded by other nucleotide sequences in the sample. The V gene is TRBV30, the J gene TRBJ2-2; D is undetermined. The germline gives CDR1 GTSNPN, CDR2 SVGIG (reference sequence). Trimming stripped 0 bases from V and 6 bases from J, with 8 bases between. The CDR3 runs 13 residues. The CDR3 coding sequence is TGTGCCTGGAGTGTTCGCGGACCCGGGGAGCTGTTTTTT. This encodes CAWSVRGPGELFF.

The chain combines TRBV5-1 with TRBJ2-7; 12 nucleotides agree with TRBD2. Germline trimming cut 5 bases from V and 1 base from J; bases unmatched to any gene: 10. From germline, CDR1 is SGHRS and CDR2 YFSETQ. There are 17 residues in the CDR3. The CDR3 loop is CASSHGLAGPNSYEQYF. For the CDR3, the DNA is TGCGCCAGCAGTCACGGACTAGCGGGACCGAATTCCTACGAGCAGTACTTC.

The chain is built from TRBV7-2 and TRBJ2-1; D is possibly TRBD2 (5 bases). The V and J ends lost 3 bases and 4 bases respectively, with 10 bases between them. Germline CDR1 is SGHTA and CDR2 is FQGNSA. CDR3 length equals 14 residues. CDR3 sequence: CASSFRLAYNEQFF. The CDR3 nucleotides are TGTGCCAGCAGCTTCCGGCTAGCTTACAATGAGCAGTTCTTC.

The chain joins TRBV7-9 to TRBJ2-5; 8 bases agree with TRBD2. The germline V gene encodes CDR1 SEHNR and CDR2 FQNEAQ (reference sequence). V lost 5 bases, J lost 3 bases, and 8 bases stayed unmatched. CDR3 length: 15 residues. CDR3 protein: CASSRGLGGEETQYF. The CDR3 nucleotides are TGTGCCAGCAGCAGGGGACTCGGGGGGGAAGAGACCCAGTACTTC.

The chain recombines TRBV6-5 with TRBJ2-7; no definite D call. Per germline, CDR1 MNHEY and CDR2 SVGAGI. The germline V and J ends were trimmed by 10 bases and 3 bases, with 1 base remaining between them. The CDR3 length is 8 residues. The DNA of the CDR3 is TGTGCCAACTACGAGCAGTACTTC. Translation: CANYEQYF.

The chain uses TRBV28 and TRBJ1-4, with 7 positions matching TRBD1. J lost 2 bases, V lost 5 bases, and 8 bases had no gene match. Germline lookup yields CDR1 MDHEN and CDR2 SYDVKM. The CDR3 is 16 residues long. The CDR3 DNA reads as TGTGCCAGCAGTGGACCTAGGGGGCCTACTAATGAAAAACTGTTTTTT. As protein: CASSGPRGPTNEKLFF.

The rearrangement joins TRBV5-1 to TRBJ2-5, with 10 bases that match TRBD2. Germline V gene data show CDR1 as SGHRS and CDR2 as YFSETQ. This CDR3 comprises 16 residues. Trimming removed 1 base from V and 5 bases from J; junction bases left unmatched: 8. The CDR3, as DNA: TGCGCCAGCAGCTTGTCGGTAGCGGGAGGTAGGGAGACCCAGTACTTC. Translating it yields CASSLSVAGGRETQYF.

With respect to this clone: Other nucleotide sequences from this sample produce the same CDR3. The chain has TRBV5-1 and TRBJ2-5; no clear D gene. The V gene's germline CDR1 is SGHRS and CDR2 YFSETQ. The CDR3 consists of 13 residues. The V and J ends lost 3 bases and 0 bases respectively, with 6 bases between them. CDR3 sequence reads: CASSSSYQETQYF. CDR3 nucleotide sequence: TGCGCCAGCAGCTCCTCGTACCAAGAGACCCAGTACTTC.

This chain connects TRBV6-6 to TRBJ1-2, with D uncertain. The germline gives CDR1 MNHNY, CDR2 SVGAGI (reference sequence). Trimming pared 2 bases from V and 1 base from J, leaving 8 bases between. CDR3 length equals 14 residues. As DNA, the CDR3 is TGTGCCAGCAGTTACCACACCCGTAACTATGGCTACACCTTC. Amino acid sequence: CASSYHTRNYGYTF.

As to this clone: Other DNA sequences in this specimen translate into the identical CDR3. The chain joins TRBV5-1 to TRBJ2-3, with D maybe TRBD1 (6 bases). Trimming pared 3 bases from V and 2 bases from J, leaving 10 bases between. The CDR3 consists of 14 residues. Germline V gene sequence: CDR1 SGHRS, CDR2 YFSETQ. The CDR3: CASSSTGNTDTQYF. Here the CDR3 DNA reads TGCGCCAGCAGCTCCACAGGGAACACAGATACGCAGTATTTT.

In the case of this clone: This sample includes further DNA sequences coding for the same CDR3. The chain is built from TRBV5-1 and TRBJ2-7; 12 nucleotides agree with TRBD2. This CDR3 is built from 15 residues. The V segment lost 3 bases and the J segment 4 bases; nucleotides outside the gene matches: 5. Looked up from germline, CDR1 is SGHRS and CDR2 is YFSETQ. The CDR3 region is CASSSTSGSGYEQYF. In DNA, the CDR3 is TGCGCCAGCAGCTCGACTAGCGGGAGTGGGTACGAGCAGTACTTC.

The gene calls are TRBV28 and TRBJ2-1; maybe TRBD2 (6 bases). Deletions cut 3 bases from V and 0 bases from J, with 9 bases between. CDR3 length equals 15 residues. Per germline, CDR1 MDHEN and CDR2 SYDVKM. This CDR3 is CASSFYSGSYNEQFF. For the CDR3, the DNA is TGTGCCAGCAGTTTTTATAGCGGCTCCTACAATGAGCAGTTCTTC. Drawing the rest from reference TRBV28 and TRBJ2-1, the complete variable domain is DVKVTQSSRYLVKRTGEKVFLECVQDMDHENMFWYRQDPGLGLRLIYFSYDVKMKEKGDIPEGYSVSREKKERFSLILESASTNQTSMYLCASSFYSGSYNEQFFGPGTRLTVL.

This clone appeared a few times. The rearrangement joins TRBV7-6 to TRBJ1-4, with D hard to call. V was clipped by 5 bases and J by 6 bases, with 10 bases between them. Germline lookup yields CDR1 SGHVS and CDR2 FNYEAQ. The CDR3 has 13 amino acids. In DNA, the CDR3 is TGTGCCAGCAGCGCCCACAAGGATGAAAAACTGTTTTTT. It specifies CASSAHKDEKLFF.

This chain connects TRBV29-1 to TRBJ2-1; D ambiguous. V was shortened by 5 bases and J by 0 bases, with 8 bases between the two germline ends. Germline CDR1 SQVTM, CDR2 ANQGSEA. CDR3 length: 13 amino acids. This CDR3 reads CSVFPSSYNEQFF. In nucleotides, the CDR3 is TGCAGCGTTTTTCCGAGCTCCTACAATGAGCAGTTCTTC.

The chain combines TRBV19 with TRBJ2-2; 11 bases are a match to TRBD2. The CDR3 is 15 residues long. J was trimmed by 5 bases and V by 7 bases; bases with no gene match: 6. Germline CDR1 LNHDA, CDR2 SQIVND (reference sequence). The CDR3 coding sequence is TGTGCCAGTAATCGACTAGCGGGAATTACCGGGGAGCTGTTTTTT. It yields the protein CASNRLAGITGELFF.

The chain employs TRBV2 and TRBJ1-4; no reliable D call. V was trimmed by 0 bases and J by 6 bases, leaving 8 bases between them. The CDR3 consists of 14 residues. The V gene's germline CDR1 is SNHLY and CDR2 FYNNEI. CDR3 DNA sequence: TGTGCCAGCAGTGAAGCGCGGGAGGATGAAAAACTGTTTTTT. It is translated as CASSEAREDEKLFF.

The chain uses TRBV2 and TRBJ2-3, with TRBD2 as a possible D gene (6 bases). CDR3 size: 14 residues. Trimming pared 7 bases from V and 4 bases from J, leaving 15 bases between. Germline assignment: CDR1 SNHLY and CDR2 FYNNEI. CDR3 nucleotide sequence: TGTGCCAGCACCCGGCGGGGTCCAGCAGATACGCAGTATTTT. This encodes CASTRRGPADTQYF.

The chain combines TRBV25-1 with TRBJ2-1; no definite D call. Trimming left V 1 base short and J 0 bases short, with 10 bases between. The CDR3 has 16 amino acids. Germline V gene data show CDR1 as MGHDK and CDR2 as SYGVNS. CDR3 DNA sequence: TGTGCCAGCAGTGAATCGAGACTGCTCTCCTACAATGAGCAGTTCTTC. Protein product: CASSESRLLSYNEQFF.